This record covers a single TCR beta chain. Its antigen is unknown. TCRdb keeps only in-frame clones here, not all; method: immunoSEQ multiplex PCR. This table has about 37,000 clones, almost 95% appearing once. The data belong to a study of T cells in tuberculosis. Study observations and caveats: A GMM-specific repertoire classifier reached about 85% accuracy, AUROC 0.85 to 0.95.

The clonotype was recovered from a donor aged 10-29 years with latent tuberculosis or without tuberculosis infection. Some clones in this sample may be carry-over from other donors' samples. The sequenced sample consisted of PBMCs.

CDR3 nucleotides: TGTGCCAGCAGCCTTAGCGGGGGAGGTGGCTACGAGCAGTACTTC. It encodes CASSLSGGGGYEQYF. V is TRBV11-2 and J is TRBJ2-7; 9 bases line up with TRBD2. CDR3 length: 15 amino acids. The J segment lost 3 bases and the V segment lost 5 bases, leaving 8 bases of the junction unmatched. Germline CDR1 SGHAT, CDR2 FQNNGV. Combining the CDR3 with reference TRBV11-2 and TRBJ2-7 gives the whole variable domain EAGVAQSPRYKIIEKRQSVAFWCNPISGHATLYWYQQILGQGPKLLIQFQNNGVVDDSQLPKDRFSAERLKGVDSTLKIQPAKLEDSAVYLCASSLSGGGGYEQYFGPGTRLTVT.